This T cell receptor (beta chain) originates from a study of T-cell memory formation after mild COVID-19. Study findings and constraints: Memory from before infection featured some responding clones, which suggests cross-reactive memory joined.

This clonotype was counted ten times or more. The antigen remains undetermined. TCRdb recomputed calls from the 5' RACE reads with MiXCR, one row per CDR3 protein. The data contain some 320,000 distinct CDR3 sequences, 13% to 15% of them singletons. Trimming at V came to 10 bases and at J to 6 bases, leaving 12 bases not matched to a gene. CDR3 length: 15 amino acids. Germline V gene sequence: CDR1 MNHEY, CDR2 SVGAGI. The sequenced material came from PBMCs or a T cell subset sorted from them (not recorded which). V gene TRBV6-5 combines with J gene TRBJ2-2, with 9 bases identical to TRBD2. This clonotype was obtained from a man younger than 30 who had mild COVID-19 (a few samples of this study predate the infection). Cell type and time point are not known. For the CDR3, the DNA is TGTGCCACCCAACTCGCGGGGGGGCTGGCCGGGGAGCTGTTTTTT. Translating gives CATQLAGGLAGELFF.